These 18 T cell receptor beta chains were sequenced from one sample in a study of T-cell reconstitution after alpha-beta-depleted transplantation in children (dated by TCRdb to 2016 to 2018). The treatment or condition label, read with the paper, signifies: allogeneic hematopoietic cell transplantation with graft depleted of TCRalphabeta T cells and CD19 B cells. The library relied on PCR. The instrument given in TCRdb is Illumina HiSeq 2500. To normalize quantification of the TCRbeta repertoire, the TCR libraries were built with molecular barcoding that relied on unique molecular identifiers. TCRdb reprocessed the public reads (quality trimming at Q25 with fastp, clone calling with MiXCR) and kept in-frame beta chains. Merged by CDR3 protein, the rows form single entries marked with the most common genes and DNA. The sample table contains around 500,000 distinct CDR3 sequences; only one count was recorded for roughly 24% of them. Less than 15% of the sample comes from the top ten.

Here the sequenced sample was PBMCs, mostly from graft donor cells, taken 360 days after TCRalphabeta/CD19-depleted stem cell transplant. The receptors were gathered from a boy younger than two who had a stem cell transplant for acute myeloid leukemia, so the T cells may come from the graft donor.

The chain uses TRBV5-5 and TRBJ2-7, with TRBD1 matching 7 bases. This CDR3 has 16 residues. Per the germline V gene, CDR1 is SGHKS and CDR2 is YYEKEE (reference sequence). Trimming took 4 bases from V and 0 from J; bases not matched to a gene: 10. The DNA of the CDR3 is TGTGCCAGCAGCGTGGACAGGTACTATAGCTCCTACGAGCAGTACTTC. This encodes CASSVDRYYSSYEQYF. Full variable domain (rest looked up from reference TRBV5-5 and TRBJ2-7): DAGVTQSPTHLIKTRGQQVTLRCSPISGHKSVSWYQQVLGQGPQFIFQYYEKEERGRGNFPDRFSARQFPNYSSELNVNALLLGDSALYLCASSVDRYYSSYEQYFGPGTRLTVT.

This clonotype has ten or more counts. The chain recombines TRBV20-1 with TRBJ2-7; TRBD2 is a possible D gene (7 bases). This CDR3 region has 17 residues. Trimming took 3 bases from V and 7 from J, leaving 28 bases between them. Germline assignment: CDR1 DFQATT and CDR2 SNEGSKA (reference sequence). The CDR3 DNA reads TGCAGTGCTAGTATGGGGAACCGCGGGGGCCTACGTGAGGAGCAGTACTTC. Its protein product is CSASMGNRGGLREEQYF.

The CDR3 spells CATSGGLDYNEQFF. The CDR3 DNA reads TGTGCCACCAGCGGAGGGCTAGACTACAATGAGCAGTTCTTC. The genes are TRBV15 and TRBJ2-1, with TRBD2 as a possible D gene (6 bases). The CDR3 runs 14 residues. Germline V lookup: CDR1 LNHNV, CDR2 YYDKDF (reference sequence). V shed 5 bases and J shed 3 bases, with 11 bases lying between them.

The chain links TRBV12-5 to TRBJ1-1; weak D call: TRBD1 (5 bases). V was trimmed by 4 bases and J by 0 bases, leaving 18 bases between them. Germline V gene lookup returns CDR1 LGHNT and CDR2 FRNRAP. The CDR3 consists of 17 residues. DNA of the CDR3: TGTGCTAGTGGTTCGCCCTTGGGACGTGACTTGAACACTGAAGCTTTCTTT. This translates into CASGSPLGRDLNTEAFF.

This clonotype has ten or more counts. V is TRBV15 and J is TRBJ2-3; 10 bases agree with TRBD2. There are 17 residues in the CDR3. Germline V gene sequence: CDR1 LNHNV, CDR2 YYDKDF (reference sequence). V shed 0 bases and J 2 bases; nucleotides not matched to a gene: 5. The CDR3 here is CATSREASGGPTDTQYF. As DNA, the CDR3 is TGTGCCACCAGCAGAGAGGCTAGCGGGGGACCCACAGATACGCAGTATTTT.

The V call is TRBV30, the J call TRBJ2-7; unclear D gene. The CDR3 totals 10 residues. CDR1 GTSNPN and CDR2 SVGIG come from the germline V gene (reference sequence). Trimming took off 3 bases at V and 5 bases at J, with 5 bases between the two ends. CDR3 sequence (DNA): TGTGCCTGGAGGGAACACGAGCAGTACTTC. It yields the protein CAWREHEQYF.

The CDR3: CASSFHRDFEQYV. The CDR3 region has the DNA TGCGCCAGCAGCTTTCACAGGGATTTCGAGCAGTACGTC. V gene TRBV5-1 combines with J gene TRBJ2-7; D is possibly TRBD1 (6 bases). CDR1 and CDR2 from the germline V gene are SGHRS and YFSETQ. This CDR3 region has 13 residues. V gave up 2 bases and J gave up 6 bases, with 12 bases separating them.

This clonotype was seen a handful of times. The chain couples TRBV20-1 to TRBJ1-2; weak D call: TRBD1 (6 bases). The length of the CDR3 is 14 residues. CDR1 DFQATT and CDR2 SNEGSKA come from the germline V gene (reference sequence). The V gene lost 3 bases and the J gene lost 0 bases, with 11 bases spanning the gap. DNA for the CDR3: TGCAGTGCTAGCGGGACACCAACTAACTATGGCTACACCTTC. It translates to CSASGTPTNYGYTF.

This clonotype has ten or more counts. The chain combines TRBV11-2 with TRBJ2-7; 8 positions agree with TRBD1. Trimming cost V 1 base and J 4 bases; bases outside gene matches: 6. This CDR3 has 15 amino acids. The germline V gene has CDR1 SGHAT and CDR2 FQNNGV. The CDR3 DNA reads TGTGCCAGCAGCTTAGTGGGGACAGGAGGTTACGAGCAGTACGTC. Protein product: CASSLVGTGGYEQYV.

The V call is TRBV6-5, the J call TRBJ2-7, with D possibly TRBD2 on 6 matching bases. Trimming removed 0 bases at V and 2 bases at J, with 14 bases between. Per germline, CDR1 MNHEY and CDR2 SVGAGI. CDR3 length equals 16 residues. The CDR3 region is CASSYSMEGSAYEQYF. DNA of the CDR3: TGTGCCAGCAGTTACTCGATGGAGGGGTCGGCCTACGAGCAGTACTTC.

This clonotype was detected only a few times. The rearrangement joins TRBV21-1 to TRBJ2-7; the DNA was not used to check the table's D call, TRBD1. TRBV21-1 is flagged as a pseudogene. CDR3 size: 15 residues. The CDR3 sequence: CASSRAGDTSYEQYV. DNA for the CDR3: TGTGCCAGCAGCAGGGCAGGGGATACCTCCTACGAGCAGTACGTC.

The CDR3 DNA reads as TGTGCCAGCAGTGAATATGTTACAACGGGGGCCAACGTCCTGACTTTC. Amino acid sequence: CASSEYVTTGANVLTF. V is TRBV25-1 and J is TRBJ2-6; no reliable D call. Germline assignment: CDR1 MGHDK and CDR2 SYGVNS. This CDR3 contains 16 residues. V lost 0 bases to trimming and J lost 4 bases, with 10 bases between them.

The chain combines TRBV6-1 with TRBJ2-3, with TRBD2 identical over 8 bases. This CDR3 is built from 19 residues. The germline gives CDR1 MNHNS, CDR2 SASEGT. V shed 0 bases, J shed 2 bases, and the junction held 13 bases outside the gene matches. The CDR3 sequence: CASSEAAWLAGIYTDTQYF. In nucleotides, the CDR3 is TGTGCCAGCAGTGAAGCAGCATGGTTAGCGGGGATTTACACAGATACGCAGTATTTT.

V is TRBV10-3 and J is TRBJ2-1; TRBD1 or TRBD2 may be the D gene (5 bases each). Deletions cut 6 bases from V and 10 bases from J, with 13 bases between. Germline CDR1 and CDR2: ENHRY and SYGVKD. This CDR3 region has 12 residues. In DNA, the CDR3 is TGTGCCATCAGGAAAGGGGAGTACGAGCAGTTCTTC. It yields the protein CAIRKGEYEQFF.

The V gene is TRBV19, the J gene TRBJ2-5; no reliable D call. The V end lost 7 bases, the J end lost 7 bases, and 13 bases lay between the germline ends. CDR1 and CDR2 (germline): LNHDA, SQIVND (reference sequence). The CDR3 has 12 amino acids. The CDR3 bases are TGTGCCAGTAAAGAAGGCGGTGGGACCCAGTACTTC. This translates into CASKEGGGTQYF. Drawing the rest from reference TRBV19 and TRBJ2-5, the complete variable domain is DGGITQSPKYLFRKEGQNVTLSCEQNLNHDAMYWYRQDPGQGLRLIYYSQIVNDFQKGDIAEGYSVSREKKESFPLTVTSAQKNPTAFYLCASKEGGGTQYFGPGTRLLVL.

J is TRBJ2-5 and V is TRBV2, with 9 positions matching TRBD1. The CDR3 has 16 amino acids. J lost 3 bases, V lost 7 bases, and 12 bases had no gene match. The V gene's germline CDR1 is SNHLY and CDR2 FYNNEI. The CDR3 DNA reads as TGTGCCAGCACCATTCCGGGACAGGGCTTAAAAGAGACCCAGTACTTC. This translates into CASTIPGQGLKETQYF.

The chain's CDR3 is CASSYGVPADGYTF. CDR3 DNA sequence: TGTGCCAGCAGTTACGGGGTGCCCGCGGATGGCTACACCTTC. The V gene is TRBV6-5, the J gene TRBJ1-2; D is unclear. Looked up from germline, CDR1 is MNHEY and CDR2 is SVGAGI. The CDR3 runs 14 residues. The V and J ends lost 2 bases and 6 bases respectively, with 13 bases between them.

The genes are TRBV7-6 and TRBJ2-5; a possible D gene is TRBD1 (5 bases). Per germline, CDR1 SGHVS and CDR2 FNYEAQ. The germline V and J ends were trimmed by 5 bases and 1 base, with 17 bases remaining between them. The CDR3 extends over 16 amino acids. CDR3 sequence (DNA): TGTGCCAGCAGCCTAACTTCCAGGGTCCGCCAAGAGACCCAGTACTTC. As protein: CASSLTSRVRQETQYF.